Following are 7 T cell receptor beta chains from one sample sequenced in a study of vaccination effects on CD4 cells after COVID-19. These receptors lack a known antigen. TCRdb's copy holds only in-frame clones and misses some; the assay was immunoSEQ multiplex PCR. The sample comprises around 41,000 clones, around 78% of which are singletons, and approximately 10% rests with the top ten. With the ViraFEST assay, the study expanded antigen-specific CD4+ T cells using viral peptide pools, then sequenced them. Subsequent to a culture period of 10 days, CD4+ T cells were isolated. The healthy vaccine recipients, who had no prior SARS-CoV-2 infection, showed negative nucleocapsid antibodies. The starting material was CD4+ T cells from PBMCs cultured with SARS-CoV-2 spike peptides, obtained before COVID-19 vaccination. These TCRs come from a human donor who received a COVID-19 vaccine.

The rearrangement joins TRBV7-2 to TRBJ2-2, with D perhaps assigned TRBD1 or TRBD2 (8 bases each). CDR3 size: 16 residues. V shed 5 bases and J shed 6 bases, with 19 bases lying between them. The germline gives CDR1 SGHTA, CDR2 FQGNSA. The CDR3 is CASSTRQGRGAGELFF. The DNA of the CDR3 is TGTGCCAGCAGCACCAGACAGGGGCGGGGGGCCGGGGAGCTGTTTTTT.

This chain links TRBV5-1 with TRBJ1-4, with TRBD1 identical over 11 bases. Germline CDR1 SGHRS, CDR2 YFSETQ. The junction had 7 bases not matched to a gene; V was cut back by 3 bases and J by 6 bases. The CDR3 totals 16 residues. The CDR3 nucleotides read TGCGCCAGCAGCTCACGGACAGGGGGCGCGGATGAAAAACTGTTTTTT. Protein sequence: CASSSRTGGADEKLFF.

The chain recombines TRBV27 with TRBJ1-1; D is uncertain. The ends were cut back, 2 bases at V and 3 bases at J, with 7 bases in the middle. Germline V gives CDR1 MNHEY, CDR2 SMNVEV (reference sequence). The CDR3 is made up of 13 amino acids. The CDR3 bases are TGTGCCAGCAGTTTAACATGGGACACTGAAGCTTTCTTT. The encoded protein is CASSLTWDTEAFF.

The CDR3 protein is CASSYTANYGYTF. The CDR3 nucleotides read TGTGCCAGCAGTTATACCGCTAACTATGGCTACACCTTC. The genes are TRBV6-5 and TRBJ1-2, with D hard to call. V lost 3 bases to trimming and J lost 0 bases, with 5 bases between them. Germline V CDR1 and CDR2: MNHEY, SVGAGI. This CDR3 is built from 13 residues.

This chain connects TRBV5-1 to TRBJ2-7; TRBD1 aligns across 7 bases. The CDR3 has 13 amino acids. The V and J ends lost 3 bases and 5 bases, in that order; junction bases with no gene match: 5. Germline V gives CDR1 SGHRS, CDR2 YFSETQ. CDR3 sequence (DNA): TGCGCCAGCAGCTCTAGACAGGGCGACGAGCAGTACGTC. Its translation: CASSSRQGDEQYV.

V gene TRBV3-1 (or the pseudogene TRBV3-2) combines with J gene TRBJ2-6; the D is unclear. Per germline, CDR1 LGHDT and CDR2 YNNKEL (reference sequence). This CDR3 region has 16 residues. Trimming pared 1 base from V and 0 bases from J, leaving 7 bases between. As DNA, the CDR3 is TGTGCCAGCAGCCAAGGGGTAAACTCTGGGGCCAACGTCCTGACTTTC. It is translated as CASSQGVNSGANVLTF.

The rearrangement joins TRBV18 to TRBJ2-5; 8 bases map to TRBD1. The CDR3 has 18 amino acids. The J segment lost 1 base and the V segment lost 4 bases, leaving 14 bases of the junction unmatched. Germline values: CDR1 KGHSH, CDR2 LQKENI. This CDR3 is CASSQQKVDRGGQETQYF. The CDR3 DNA sequence: TGTGCCAGCTCACAACAGAAAGTCGACAGGGGTGGCCAAGAGACCCAGTACTTC. The full variable domain, completed using reference TRBV18 and TRBJ2-5, is NAGVMQNPRHLVRRRGQEARLRCSPMKGHSHVYWYRQLPEEGLKFMVYLQKENIIDESGMPKERFSAEFPKEGPSILRIQQVVRGDSAAYFCASSQQKVDRGGQETQYFGPGTRLLVL.